A selection of T cell receptor beta chains follows, all from one sample in a study of beta chain features in type 1 diabetes. Sequencing was performed with immunoSEQ multiplex PCR; in TCRdb, only in-frame clones are kept and a portion is missing. The repertoire holds nearly 700,000 clones, with about an eighth as singletons. What was sequenced was naive CD4+ T cells from blood. These TCRs come from a young man with type 1 diabetes. The CDR3 runs from the conserved cysteine through the conserved F or W. Each record gives: J gene, V gene, D gene, clone size, CDR3 DNA, CDR3 protein. D genes are given only for firm matches. Some rows mark clone size as missing; the rest say once, few, many or name a class of expanded clone.

>TRBJ2-3|TRBV25-1|TRBD2|-
TGTGCCAGCAGTGAAGGACTAGCGGGGGGTTCAGATACGCAGTATTTT
CASSEGLAGGSDTQYF
>TRBJ2-1|TRBV27|-|-
TGTGCCAGCAGCTCCGACAGAGGCTCCTACAATGAGCAGTTCTTC
CASSSDRGSYNEQFF
>TRBJ2-1|TRBV12-5|-|-
TGTGCTAGTGGTTTGGAAGGAAGCTCCTACAATGAGCAGTTCTTC
CASGLEGSSYNEQFF
>TRBJ1-3|TRBV30|-|-
TGTGCCTGGACAGGGATTGGAAACACCATATATTTT
CAWTGIGNTIYF
>TRBJ2-1|TRBV7-9|-|few
TGTGCCAGCAGCTTAGGGGGGAATCAAGAGCAGTTCTTC
CASSLGGNQEQFF
>TRBJ2-7|TRBV19|TRBD1|few
TGTGCCAGTAGTACCGGGACAGTCACCTACGAGCAGTACTTC
CASSTGTVTYEQYF
>TRBJ1-3|TRBV5-4|TRBD1|few
TGTGCCAGCAGCGGACCGACAGGGACTGGAAACACCATATATTTT
CASSGPTGTGNTIYF
>TRBJ1-5|TRBV7-2|-|few
TGTGCCAGCAGCTTAGTTTTCGGGGGACCCGGACTTCAGCCCCAGCATTTT
CASSLVFGGPGLQPQHF
>TRBJ1-1|TRBV7-9|TRBD1|-
TGTGCCAGCAGCTTCCAGACAGGGTTGACTGAAGCTTTCTTT
CASSFQTGLTEAFF
>TRBJ1-2|TRBV5-1|-|-
TGCGCCAGCAGCTTGGCGGCAGACTATGGCTACACCTTC
CASSLAADYGYTF
>TRBJ1-1|TRBV6-1|-|-
TGTGCCAGCAGTGAACGGGCCGACGGTGAAGCTTTCTTT
CASSERADGEAFF
>TRBJ1-1|TRBV30|-|few
TGTGCCTGGAGTAGAGGGGTGGGGGAAGCTTTCTTT
CAWSRGVGEAFF
>TRBJ1-1|TRBV10-3|-|-
TGTGCCATCGGGGGCGAGGTGAACACTGAAGCTTTCTTT
CAIGGEVNTEAFF
>TRBJ2-4|TRBV7-2|-|-
TGTGCCAGCAGCTTAGACGGTTCAGCCAAAAACATTCAGTACTTC
CASSLDGSAKNIQYF
>TRBJ1-1|TRBV19|TRBD1|few
TGTGCCAGTAGTCCGGGGACAGGGATGAACACTGAAGCTTTCTTT
CASSPGTGMNTEAFF
>TRBJ2-5|TRBV5-1|-|-
TGCGCCAGCAGCCGACCGACCCAAGAGACCCAGTACTTC
CASSRPTQETQYF
>TRBJ2-6|TRBV5-1|-|-
TGCGCCAGCAGCTTGCGGGCGACAGCCTCTGGGGCCAACGTCCTGACTTTC
CASSLRATASGANVLTF
>TRBJ1-5|TRBV9|-|few
TGTGCCAGCAGCGTAGGGGCCTCGGGGCCCCAGCATTTT
CASSVGASGPQHF
>TRBJ2-1|TRBV7-9|TRBD2|few
TGTGCCAGCAGCTTAGTATGGACTAGCAGTTACAATGAGCAGTTCTTC
CASSLVWTSSYNEQFF
>TRBJ1-2|TRBV5-5|-|-
TGTGCCAGCAGCTTGCGGTTGGACAGCAACTATGGCTACACCTTC
CASSLRLDSNYGYTF
>TRBJ2-5|TRBV6-1|-|-
TGTGCCAGCAGTTCACAGTTAACCCAGTACTTC
CASSSQLTQYF
>TRBJ2-2|TRBV7-3|-|once
TGTGCCAGCAGCTCCTTAGCGGTTGGTTACACCGGGGAGCTGTTTTTT
CASSSLAVGYTGELFF
>TRBJ1-1|TRBV19|-|few
TGTGCCAGTACCCATAAGGTAAACACTGAAGCTTTCTTT
CASTHKVNTEAFF
>TRBJ1-2|TRBV2|TRBD1|few
TGTGCCAGCAGGCCCGGGACAGGGGTTAGCTATGGCTACACCTTC
CASRPGTGVSYGYTF
>TRBJ2-5|TRBV9|-|few
TGTGCCAGCGGGGTACAAGAGACCCAGTACTTC
CASGVQETQYF
>TRBJ2-3|TRBV5-1|-|-
TGCGCCAGCAGCTGGCAGGGGAAAAGCACAGATACGCAGTATTTT
CASSWQGKSTDTQYF
>TRBJ2-1|TRBV7-7|-|few
TGTGCCAGCAGCTTAGGGACAGCCTCCTACAATGAGCAGTTCTTC
CASSLGTASYNEQFF
>TRBJ1-5|TRBV28|TRBD1|few
TGTGCCAGCAGTTTCGGGACAGTGATTCAGCCCCAGCATTTT
CASSFGTVIQPQHF
>TRBJ1-5|TRBV30|-|-
TGTGCCTGGAGTTTTACGGACGTTAGCAATCAGCCCCAGCATTTT
CAWSFTDVSNQPQHF
>TRBJ2-3|TRBV28|-|few
TGTGCCAGCAGTTTTAGCACAGATACGCAGTATTTT
CASSFSTDTQYF
>TRBJ1-2|TRBV15|-|-
TGTGCCACCAGCAGCCGATCCGGGACACTGGATGGCTACACCTTC
CATSSRSGTLDGYTF
>TRBJ2-7|TRBV5-6|-|-
TGTGCCAGCAGCATGACAGGGGAGGGCTACGAGCAGTACTTC
CASSMTGEGYEQYF
>TRBJ2-7|TRBV15|TRBD1|few
TGTGCCACCAGCAGAGACGGAAGGGGGACAGGGTCCTACGAGCAGTACTTC
CATSRDGRGTGSYEQYF
>TRBJ2-6|TRBV7-8|TRBD1|-
TGTGCCAGCAGCTTACTCGGGACAGGGAGCTCTGGGGCCAACGTCCTGACTTTC
CASSLLGTGSSGANVLTF
>TRBJ1-2|TRBV5-6|-|-
TGTGCCAGCAGCTTGTACAGCTATGGCTACACCTTC
CASSLYSYGYTF
>TRBJ1-4|TRBV4-2|-|-
TGTGCCAGCAGCCAGGGGTCAGGGTTTGAAAAACTGTTTTTT
CASSQGSGFEKLFF
>TRBJ1-1|TRBV20-1|-|few
TGCAGTGCCAGCCCCCCAGCTTTCTTT
CSASPPAFF
>TRBJ2-3|TRBV23-1|TRBD1|few
TGCGCCAGCAGTCAAGCAGAAGGGACAGCTAGAGATACGCAGTATTTT
CASSQAEGTARDTQYF
>TRBJ1-1|TRBV7-9|-|once
TGTGCCAGCATTTCGGGGTTGGGGAACACTGAAGCTTTCTTT
CASISGLGNTEAFF
>TRBJ1-4|TRBV20-1|TRBD1|-
TGCAGTGCTAGGGGGGACAGGGTAATTTTT
CSARGDRVIF